Listed below are T cell receptor beta chains from one sample, sequenced in a study of blood T cells in healthy people across ages. One entry per CDR3 protein, called by TCRdb with MiXCR from the 5' RACE reads. Found here are about 620,000 distinct CDR3 sequences, roughly 20% of them singletons; the top ten hold roughly 3.6%. The sample consisted of blood. These receptors all stem from a man between 65 and 85 years old in good health. The CDR3 runs from the conserved cysteine through the conserved F or W. The order of the fields is CDR3 DNA, CDR3 protein, J gene, V gene, clone size, D gene. The D gene is left open where the match is weak. Clone size is stated in some rows and not others, as once, few, many or a class when expanded.

TGTGCCACCGGACAGGGATTATACAATGAGCAGTTCTTC CATGQGLYNEQFF TRBJ2-1 TRBV7-2 few TRBD1
TGCAGTGCGTGGGACACCGTCGGGGGGCAGACCCAGTACTTC CSAWDTVGGQTQYF TRBJ2-5 TRBV20-1 - -
TGTGCCAGCAAGTCTCGCGCCGGGGTAGAAAAACTGTTTTTT CASKSRAGVEKLFF TRBJ1-4 TRBV28 - -
TGCGCCAGCAGAACTATAGCGGGAGGGCCGGAGACCCAGTACTTC CASRTIAGGPETQYF TRBJ2-5 TRBV5-1 few TRBD2
TGTGCCTGGGCCAACAGCGGGGGGAGCTCCTACAATGAGCAGTTCTTC CAWANSGGSSYNEQFF TRBJ2-1 TRBV30 few TRBD2
TGTGCCAGCAGCGTTGTCACTTCCAAAAACGAGCAGTACTTC CASSVVTSKNEQYF TRBJ2-7 TRBV5-5 few -
TGTGCCAGCAGCTTCCTATTACCGGGACAGGGGACCGAGCAGTACTTC CASSFLLPGQGTEQYF TRBJ2-7 TRBV5-5 few TRBD1
TGTGCCAGTAGTATACAAGAGAACACTGAAGCTTTCTTT CASSIQENTEAFF TRBJ1-1 TRBV19 - -
TGTGCCAGCAGCTTGGCCCGGGAGTACGAGCAGTACTTC CASSLAREYEQYF TRBJ2-7 TRBV7-6 - -
TGTGCCATCAGTGGGGTTACTAGCGGACTCAGTGGGCAGTTCTTC CAISGVTSGLSGQFF TRBJ2-1 TRBV10-3 once TRBD2